This TCR beta chain came from a study of metastatic and nonmetastatic thyroid tumors. All patients were treatment-naive before thyroid surgery. Germline V gene data show CDR1 as GTSNPN and CDR2 as SVGIG (reference sequence). V gave up 3 bases and J gave up 10 bases, with 10 bases separating them. The CDR3 length is 11 residues. MiXCR reprocessed the PCR reads for TCRdb. The data contain over 50,000 clones, 25% to 30% of them singletons. Sequencing was done on a sample of blood. This TCR derives from a female donor with papillary thyroid cancer or a benign thyroid nodule (not recorded which). Some clones in this sample may be carry-over from other donors' samples. V usage is TRBV30 and J usage is TRBJ2-1; D unresolved. Written as DNA, the CDR3 is TGTGCCTGGAGAGAAGTAAGCGAGCAGTTCTTC. Amino acid sequence: CAWREVSEQFF.